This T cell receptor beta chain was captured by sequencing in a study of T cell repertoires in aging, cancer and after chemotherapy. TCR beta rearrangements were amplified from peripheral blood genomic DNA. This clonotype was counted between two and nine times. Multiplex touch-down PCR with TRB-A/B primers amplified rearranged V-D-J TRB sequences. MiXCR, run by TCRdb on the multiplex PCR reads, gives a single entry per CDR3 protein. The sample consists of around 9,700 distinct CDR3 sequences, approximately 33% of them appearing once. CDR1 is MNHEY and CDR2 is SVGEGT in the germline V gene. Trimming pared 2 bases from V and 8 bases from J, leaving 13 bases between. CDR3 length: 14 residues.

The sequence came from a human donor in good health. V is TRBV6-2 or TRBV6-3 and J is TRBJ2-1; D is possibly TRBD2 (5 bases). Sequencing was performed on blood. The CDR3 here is CASSYLGGSYEQFF. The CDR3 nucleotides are TGTGCCAGCAGTTACCTCGGAGGATCGTATGAGCAGTTCTTC.